The rows below give T cell receptor beta chains drawn from one sample of a study of post-analysis software for immune sequencing data. TCRdb analysed the PCR reads with MiXCR anew, one entry per CDR3 protein. This table holds approximately 400,000 distinct CDR3 sequences, about a third found once. What was sequenced was blood. The receptors stem from a girl aged 10-17 years with multiple sclerosis. Both conserved end residues are part of each CDR3. D genes are given only for firm matches. Some rows have no size entry. The others give once, few or many, or a class for an expanded clone.

v_gene	abundance	j_gene	d_gene	CDR3nt	CDR3aa
TRBV24-1	few	TRBJ2-5	.	TGTGCCACCAGTGATTCGCGGCGGGGACAAGAGACCCAGTACTTC	CATSDSRRGQETQYF
TRBV5-1	.	TRBJ1-1	TRBD1	TGCGCCAGCAGCTTACAGGGGACTGGAGCTTTCTTT	CASSLQGTGAFF
TRBV4-3	.	TRBJ2-2	.	TGCGCCAGCGCCCACGAGAGAGGGTTGAACACCGGGGAGCTGTTTTTT	CASAHERGLNTGELFF
TRBV6-5	.	TRBJ2-1	TRBD2	TGTGCCAGCAGTTTCCTCGGGGGGGCGGGGGAGAATGAGCAGTTCTTC	CASSFLGGAGENEQFF
TRBV2	.	TRBJ2-5	TRBD2	TGTGCCAGCATCGGGGCTAGCGGGGGGCAAGAGACCCAGTACTTC	CASIGASGGQETQYF
TRBV7-9	.	TRBJ2-1	.	TGTGCCAGCAGCCCGTATCCGGATGAGCAGTTCTTC	CASSPYPDEQFF
TRBV3-1	few	TRBJ2-5	TRBD2	TGTGCCAGCAGCCAAGACGTGAGCGGGGGGCCCCAAGAGACCCAGTACTTC	CASSQDVSGGPQETQYF
TRBV20-1	few	TRBJ1-5	TRBD1	TGCAGTGCGGCCGGGACAGACAATCAGCCCCAGCATTTT	CSAAGTDNQPQHF
TRBV9	.	TRBJ2-5	TRBD2	TGTGCCAGCAGCGTAGGGGTCGGGGGGGCGAAGGAGACCCAGTACTTC	CASSVGVGGAKETQYF
TRBV12-3/TRBV12-4	.	TRBJ1-6	TRBD1	TGTGCCAGCAGTTTATTAGGGGACAGGGTTCCCCATTCACCCCTCCACTTT	CASSLLGDRVPHSPLHF
TRBV20-1	.	TRBJ1-4	.	TGCAGTGCTAGTGGACAGCCTAATGAAAAACTGTTTTTT	CSASGQPNEKLFF
TRBV6-5	few	TRBJ2-2	.	TGTGCCAGCAGCCATTTCTCCGGAGGCAGGAGTGGGGAGCTGTTTTTT	CASSHFSGGRSGELFF
TRBV6-2/TRBV6-3	.	TRBJ2-2	.	TGTGCCAGCAGTACCCGGGACCGGAACACCGGGGAGCTGTTTTTT	CASSTRDRNTGELFF
TRBV5-5	.	TRBJ1-2	.	TGTGCCAGCAGCTTGGGGAGGGGGTATTCCTATGGCTACACCTTC	CASSLGRGYSYGYTF
TRBV11-2	.	TRBJ1-4	.	TGTGCCAGCAGCTTAGAGATGGGGGGGGCGTCGGGTAATGAAAAACTGTTTTTT	CASSLEMGGASGNEKLFF
TRBV7-9	.	TRBJ2-7	TRBD1	TGTGCCAGCAGCTTTACAGGGGATGGTCCCTACGAGCAGTACTTC	CASSFTGDGPYEQYF
TRBV7-9	.	TRBJ2-1	TRBD1	TGTGCCAGCAGCCCGAACAGGGGGAGACAATACAATGAGCAGTTCTTC	CASSPNRGRQYNEQFF
TRBV7-2	.	TRBJ2-5	.	TGTGCCAGCAGCTTAGGGACGAGGGGACTCGGGGGGACCCAGTACTTC	CASSLGTRGLGGTQYF
TRBV20-1	once	TRBJ2-5	TRBD1	TGCAGTGCCCCTCGGACAGGGGGGGAGACCCAGTACTTC	CSAPRTGGETQYF
TRBV6-5	.	TRBJ1-6	.	TGTGCCAGCAGTCCGTTCGTCTATAATTCACCCCTCCACTTT	CASSPFVYNSPLHF
TRBV28	.	TRBJ2-1	.	TGTGCCAGCTTGGACAGCTACTACAATGAGCAGTTCTTC	CASLDSYYNEQFF
TRBV12-3/TRBV12-4	.	TRBJ2-4	TRBD2	TGTGCCAGCACTCCGGGGGCGGGGGGAAACATTCAGTACTTC	CASTPGAGGNIQYF
TRBV2	few	TRBJ2-7	.	TGTGCCAGCGACCGGGCCACTCTGGGTTGGGGGGTTAGCTCCTACGAGCAGTACTTC	CASDRATLGWGVSSYEQYF
TRBV29-1	.	TRBJ1-2	.	TGCAGCGTTGAAACCGCTGGTGGGGGCTACACCTTC	CSVETAGGGYTF
TRBV5-6	few	TRBJ2-3	.	TGTGCCAGCATACTGCAGGGGACCGATACGCAGTATTTT	CASILQGTDTQYF
TRBV29-1	few	TRBJ2-2	.	TGCAGCGTTGCAGAGCCCACCGGGGAGCTGTTTTTT	CSVAEPTGELFF
TRBV7-8	.	TRBJ1-2	.	TGTGCCAGCAGCTTGGGAGGGGGACGCTATGGCTACACCTTC	CASSLGGGRYGYTF
TRBV7-2	many	TRBJ2-3	.	TGTGCCAGCAGCTACGGACTGAGCACAGATACGCAGTATTTT	CASSYGLSTDTQYF
TRBV13	.	TRBJ2-1	TRBD2	TGTGCCAGCAGCGAGCGGGGGTACAATGAGCAGTTCTTC	CASSERGYNEQFF
TRBV12-3/TRBV12-4	.	TRBJ1-2	.	TGTGCCAGCAGGGACCGGGACACCAACTATGGCTACACCTTC	CASRDRDTNYGYTF
TRBV7-2	.	TRBJ1-2	TRBD1	TGTGCCAGCAGCCGAACCCGGGACAGGGTTAACTATGGCTGCACCTTC	CASSRTRDRVNYGCTF
TRBV13	.	TRBJ1-1	.	TGTGCCAGCAGCTCCGGGAGGACTGAAGCTTTCTTT	CASSSGRTEAFF
TRBV27	.	TRBJ1-5	.	TGTGCCAGCAGCGCCAGCCGGGGGTTACAGCCCCAGCATTTT	CASSASRGLQPQHF
TRBV28	few	TRBJ2-3	TRBD2	TGTGCCAGCAGTCAAGCGGGGACGCGCACAGATACGCAGTATTTT	CASSQAGTRTDTQYF
TRBV5-1	.	TRBJ2-3	.	TGCGCCAGCAGCTTTTCCGACAGGATCAGCACAGATACGCAGTATTTT	CASSFSDRISTDTQYF
TRBV5-1	few	TRBJ2-3	TRBD2	TGCGCCAGCAGCTTGCTCGGACTAGGCACAGATACGCAGTATTTT	CASSLLGLGTDTQYF
TRBV20-1	.	TRBJ1-2	TRBD1	TGCAGTGCTACCGGGGGCAGGGGGGGCTATGGCTACACCTTC	CSATGGRGGYGYTF
TRBV20-1	.	TRBJ2-5	.	TGCAGTGCTATTAGGGCCTCGGGGCAAGAGACCCAGTACTTC	CSAIRASGQETQYF
TRBV6-5	many	TRBJ2-5	TRBD2	TGTGCCAGCAGTCCCCTAGCGGGGGGTCCCCAAGAGACCCAGTACTTC	CASSPLAGGPQETQYF
TRBV10-3	.	TRBJ1-1	.	TGTGCCATCAGAGGCAGCGGAGGTTGGGATACTGAAGCTTTCTTT	CAIRGSGGWDTEAFF
TRBV15	.	TRBJ1-5	TRBD1	TGTGCCACAACCAAAGACAGGGGAAGCAATCAGCCCCAGCATTTT	CATTKDRGSNQPQHF
TRBV11-2	few	TRBJ2-7	.	TGTGCCAGCAGCTCAGAAAAGGGGGGCCGATACGAGCAGTACTTC	CASSSEKGGRYEQYF
TRBV7-2	.	TRBJ1-3	.	TGTGCCAGCAGCCCAGAGGGGAGCTCTGGAAACACCATATATTTT	CASSPEGSSGNTIYF
TRBV6-6	.	TRBJ1-2	.	TGTGCCAGTAGTTCTGGCGCGCGAACGGATGGCTACACCTTC	CASSSGARTDGYTF
TRBV5-6	.	TRBJ2-6	.	TGTGCCAGCAGCCCCGACCGGGGCAACGTCCTGACTTTC	CASSPDRGNVLTF
TRBV20-1	.	TRBJ1-1	.	TGCAGTGCTAGGTTGGGAGGAGGGAACACTGAAGCTTTCTTT	CSARLGGGNTEAFF
TRBV7-9	.	TRBJ2-2	.	TGTGCCGGCAGCCTCGGGACCGACGTAGGTGGCACCGGGGAGCTGTTTTTT	CAGSLGTDVGGTGELFF
TRBV9	.	TRBJ2-1	.	TGTGCCAGCAGCGTCGAAGATGGAGGAGAGCAGTTCTTC	CASSVEDGGEQFF
TRBV12-3/TRBV12-4	.	TRBJ1-5	.	TGTGCCAGCAGCCCAACCGGGACAAATATCCAGCATTTT	CASSPTGTNIQHF
TRBV20-1	.	TRBJ1-1	.	TGCAGTGCTCTCAGGGAGGTAGGACCGGTCTTTGTAGCTTTCTTT	CSALREVGPVFVAFF
TRBV20-1	.	TRBJ2-1	.	TGCAGTGCTAGACCGGGTCTAGGAGGCAATGAGCAGTTCTTC	CSARPGLGGNEQFF
TRBV24-1	.	TRBJ2-5	.	TGTGCCACCAGTGACGACCAAGAGACCCAGTACTTC	CATSDDQETQYF
TRBV5-6	.	TRBJ1-2	TRBD1	TGTGCCAGCAGCTTGGTGCAGGGGGGGAACTATGGCTACACCTTC	CASSLVQGGNYGYTF
TRBV7-9	.	TRBJ1-4	.	TGTTCCAGCAGCCTTCTCAGCGCAACTAATGAAAAACTGTTTTTT	CSSSLLSATNEKLFF
TRBV29-1	once	TRBJ2-6	TRBD1	TGCAGCGTTGAGGGACAGGGAGGTGGGGCCAACGTCCTGACTTTC	CSVEGQGGGANVLTF
TRBV28	few	TRBJ2-5	.	TGTGCCAGCAGTTTAGGATCGAGCCGCGGCGTGTTAGAGACCCAGTACTTC	CASSLGSSRGVLETQYF
TRBV20-1	.	TRBJ1-2	.	TGCAGTGCCCCCCCCGGGGCCGGTGGCTACACCTTC	CSAPPGAGGYTF